A single sample gave rise to the 8 T cell receptor beta chains below, sequenced in a study of regulatory T cells in long-lasting Graves disease. Time point of the sample: persistent/refractory GD, antithyroid drugs over 5 years with positive TRAb. The TCR library was made from RNA that had been extracted from PBMCs in TRIzol. Arm-PCR of CDR3 regions and iRepertoire HTBI primers were used to build TCR beta libraries. TCRdb reanalysed the multiplex PCR reads using MiXCR and keeps one entry per CDR3 protein. The repertoire holds around 460,000 distinct CDR3 sequences, with about 22% as singletons. Specimen: peripheral blood mononuclear cells (PBMCs), collected when the disease was refractory, from a patient treated with antithyroid drugs. The receptor set was obtained from a female donor with Graves disease.

The sample holds many counts of this clonotype. This rearrangement joins TRBV12-3 or TRBV12-4 to TRBJ1-6, with TRBD1 identical over 10 bases. Unmatched junction bases numbered 14, after V lost 8 bases and J lost 16 bases. This CDR3 is built from 14 residues. The CDR3 bases are TGTGCCAGCGCCCAGACAGGGGGCTTGGGCAAACTCCACTTT. Amino acid sequence: CASAQTGGLGKLHF.

This clonotype was observed a few times. One end of the junction fails to match germline, which may point to a read error. The J gene is TRBJ1-5, the V gene TRBV28; TRBD1 aligns across 8 bases. The germline V gene encodes CDR1 MDHEN and CDR2 SYDVKM. This CDR3 spans 16 amino acids. The CDR3 loop is CANSPLTGVGNQPQHF. CDR3 nucleotide sequence: TGTGCCAACAGTCCCTTGACAGGGGTCGGGAATCAGCCCCAGCATTTT.

This clonotype has a count of ten or more. J is TRBJ1-2 and V is TRBV6-1; 7 bases map to TRBD1. The V gene's germline CDR1 is MNHNS and CDR2 SASEGT. V shed 5 bases, J shed 8 bases, and the junction held 8 bases outside the gene matches. There are 13 residues in the CDR3. The CDR3 loop reads CASSPTGEAGYTF. The CDR3 DNA reads TGTGCCAGCAGTCCAACAGGGGAAGCCGGCTACACCTTC.

The rearrangement uses TRBV6-2 or TRBV6-3 and TRBJ1-3; perhaps TRBD1 as D (5 bases). Germline loops: CDR1 MNHEY, CDR2 SVGEGT. V lost 8 bases, J lost 0 bases, and 11 bases lay in between. The CDR3 contains 14 residues. CDR3 DNA: TGTGCCAGCCGGGACTTCTACTCTGGAAACACCATATATTTT. It is translated as CASRDFYSGNTIYF.

In this sample, this clonotype turned up a few times. This chain connects TRBV5-1 to TRBJ1-1; D unresolved. Per germline, CDR1 SGHRS and CDR2 YFSETQ. Trimming pared 1 base from V and 6 bases from J, leaving 13 bases between. CDR3 length equals 14 residues. CDR3 in DNA: TGCGCCAGCAGCTTGACCGAAAGAAACCCTGAAGCTTTCTTT. Translated, it gives CASSLTERNPEAFF. The complete variable domain, with remaining parts taken from reference TRBV5-1 and TRBJ1-1, reads KAGVTQTPRYLIKTRGQQVTLSCSPISGHRSVSWYQQTPGQGLQFLFEYFSETQRNKGNFPGRFSGRQFSNSRSEMNVSTLELGDSALYLCASSLTERNPEAFFGQGTRLTVV.

The table lists this clonotype with a few counts. This chain connects TRBV10-1 to TRBJ1-5; D possibly corresponds to TRBD1 (6 bases). V was shortened by 7 bases and J by 0 bases, with 16 bases between the two germline ends. Per germline, CDR1 WNHNN and CDR2 SYGVQD (reference sequence). CDR3 length: 16 amino acids. The CDR3 loop is CASIPTGTNSNQPQHF. The CDR3 bases are TGCGCCAGCATTCCTACCGGGACAAATAGCAATCAGCCCCAGCATTTT.

This clonotype was detected only a few times. This chain links TRBV15 with TRBJ2-6; D may be TRBD2 (6 bases). CDR1 is LNHNV and CDR2 is YYDKDF in the germline V gene (reference sequence). The CDR3 is 16 amino acids. Trimming removed 5 bases at V and 0 bases at J, with 11 bases between. CDR3 amino acids: CATSRGTTSGANVLTF. The DNA for the CDR3 is TGTGCCACCAGCCGGGGGACGACCTCTGGGGCCAACGTCCTGACTTTC.

This clonotype has at least ten counts. The gene calls are TRBV7-8 and TRBJ1-5; no reliable D call. V shed 1 base and J shed 5 bases, with 18 bases lying between them. From germline, CDR1 is SGHVS and CDR2 FQNEAQ. CDR3 length equals 17 residues. In DNA form, the CDR3 reads TGTGCCAGCAGCTTAGTGGTATTTCGAGGCGTGCATCAGCCCCAGCATTTT. It is translated as CASSLVVFRGVHQPQHF.